This is a list of T cell receptor beta chains from one sample in a study of cytomegalovirus exposure and HLA in healthy donors. Here immunoSEQ multiplex PCR was the method, and the copy in TCRdb shows in-frame clones only, minus some. The table lists 89,000 or so clones, 80% to 95% of them singletons. Sample: PBMCs. The receptor source for this set is a woman in her 30s in good health and CMV-seropositive. Both conserved end residues are part of each CDR3. The order of the fields is J gene, clone size, V gene, CDR3 protein. Clone size is shown for a subset of rows, as once, few, many or a class of expanded clone.

TRBJ2-1	once	TRBV6-6	CASSFGTGRNEQFF
TRBJ2-3	.	TRBV27	CASSQEGGDTQYF
TRBJ2-7	.	TRBV9	CASSVVSGSIGPHEQYF
TRBJ1-2	.	TRBV10-3	CAISGDNNGYTF
TRBJ2-3	.	TRBV4-3	CASSQDGLSTDTQYF
TRBJ2-7	.	TRBV5-5	CASSRNSGPSYEQYF
TRBJ2-3	.	TRBV11-2	CASSFSGGYSQDTQYF
TRBJ1-4	once	TRBV4-3	CASSRGQDEKLFF
TRBJ2-6	.	TRBV5-4	CASSFLSGLSGANVLTF
TRBJ2-3	.	TRBV5-4	CASSLTSGRVTDTQYF
TRBJ2-3	.	TRBV28	CASTTGTGYTDTQYF
TRBJ2-7	.	TRBV11-3	CASSLSSGVYEQYF
TRBJ1-4	.	TRBV27	CASSLSPVATNEKLFF
TRBJ2-1	once	TRBV15	CATSRVQGNNEQFF
TRBJ2-4	.	TRBV15	CATSRDFLQGDSGNIQYF
TRBJ2-1	.	TRBV4-3	CASSQEVGGAWSEQFF
TRBJ2-2	.	TRBV30	CAWAGTANTGELFF
TRBJ2-1	.	TRBV4-1	CASTPLANNEQFF
TRBJ1-5	.	TRBV19	CASSIGVEGQPQHF